The entry below describes one TCR beta chain. Its antigen remains unknown. Following RNA extraction, reverse transcription yielded cDNA that acted as the sequencing template. Libraries were prepared by immunoSEQ multiplex PCR; TCRdb keeps only in-frame clonotypes and omits some of them. Of 200,000 or so clones in the sample, more than 45% were seen once. The treatment: oral pan-JAK inhibitor, 5-10 mg twice daily. The record originates from a study of CD8+ T cells in alopecia areata. For the study at large: Severity of treated patients was scored by affected scalp percentage. General observations from the study: Only one nonresponder was present, which leaves the link between baseline CD8+ expansion and response uncertain.

Germline CDR1 and CDR2: SNHLY and FYNNEI. This CDR3 region has 16 residues. V was clipped by 6 bases and J by 0 bases, with 12 bases between them. The material was CD4+ T cells sorted from blood, obtained at week 24, from a patient treated with tofacitinib. The sequence derives from a human donor with alopecia areata. The chain combines TRBV2 with TRBJ2-6; perhaps D is TRBD1 or TRBD2 (5 bases each). The CDR3 region has the DNA TGTGCCAGCAGGAGGGACGCCTCCTCTGGGGCCAACGTCCTGACTTTC. Protein product: CASRRDASSGANVLTF.